Following are 29 T cell receptor beta chains from one sample sequenced in a study of T cells of healthy individuals. TCRdb re-called the 5' RACE reads with MiXCR, one entry per CDR3 protein. The sample lists tens of thousands of distinct CDR3 sequences, roughly 14% occurring once. Receptors were obtained from a human donor in good health.

This clonotype was found many times. The rearrangement links TRBV12-3 or TRBV12-4 to TRBJ2-5; tentatively, D is TRBD1 (6 bases). V shed 8 bases and J shed 1 base, with 14 bases lying between them. The CDR3 totals 14 residues. The chain's CDR3 is CASRRGSGQETQYF. The DNA of the CDR3 is TGTGCCAGCCGAAGGGGGTCGGGCCAAGAGACCCAGTACTTC.

This clonotype was seen repeatedly, ten times or more. CDR3 region: CASSTGQQTGELFF. CDR3 DNA sequence: TGCGCCAGCAGCACGGGACAGCAGACCGGGGAGCTGTTTTTT. The chain is built from TRBV5-1 and TRBJ2-2, with 7 bases fitting TRBD1. Trimming removed 4 bases from V and 5 bases from J; junction bases left unmatched: 5. The CDR3 spans 14 residues. Germline V CDR1 and CDR2: SGHRS, YFSETQ.

Ten or more counts support this clonotype. The chain uses TRBV12-3 or TRBV12-4 and TRBJ2-1; TRBD2 matches at 9 bases. The junction had 11 bases not matched to a gene; V was cut back by 5 bases and J by 6 bases. The CDR3 length is 16 residues. DNA of the CDR3: TGTGCCAGCAGTCCCGTGGCGGGAGGGTATGTCAATGAGCAGTTCTTC. Translated: CASSPVAGGYVNEQFF.

A few counts support this clonotype. The V and J genes are TRBV25-1 and TRBJ1-3, with a possible D match to TRBD1 (5 bases). V was shortened by 3 bases and J by 8 bases, with 14 bases between the two germline ends. Germline-derived CDR1 and CDR2 are MGHDK and SYGVNS. The CDR3 spans 14 residues. DNA for the CDR3: TGTGCCAGCAGTGAGAGGGGATCTTTCGACACCATATATTTT. It yields the protein CASSERGSFDTIYF.

Many counts were recorded for this clonotype. The CDR3 region is CSASDRAPEAFF. In DNA form, the CDR3 reads TGCAGTGCTAGCGACAGGGCCCCTGAAGCTTTCTTT. The V gene is TRBV20-1, the J gene TRBJ1-1; 7 bases map to TRBD1. Germline CDR1 reads DFQATT; CDR2 reads SNEGSKA (reference sequence). V gave up 3 bases and J gave up 6 bases; unmatched junction bases: 4. The CDR3 contains 12 residues.

The chain employs TRBV6-2 or TRBV6-3 and TRBJ2-1; a weak D match, TRBD2 (6 bases). This CDR3 contains 15 residues. V was cut by 6 bases and J by 7 bases, with 19 bases left in between. From germline, CDR1 is MNHEY and CDR2 SVGEGT. CDR3 sequence: CASSPARRGSNEQFF. The CDR3 DNA is TGTGCCAGCAGCCCGGCTAGGAGGGGTTCGAATGAGCAGTTCTTC.

This clonotype appeared once. The rearrangement links TRBV6-2 or TRBV6-3 to TRBJ2-4, with D tentatively TRBD1 or TRBD2 (5 bases each). This CDR3 is 15 amino acids long. CDR1 and CDR2 (germline): MNHEY, SVGEGT. Trimming took off 6 bases at V and 0 bases at J, with 12 bases between the two ends. The CDR3 DNA reads TGTGCCAGCAGGAACGGGGCTGGAGCCAAAAACATTCAGTACTTC. It translates to CASRNGAGAKNIQYF.

The chain uses TRBV7-9 and TRBJ1-4; tentatively, D is TRBD1 (5 bases). Trimming pared 5 bases from V and 0 bases from J, leaving 22 bases between. The V gene's germline CDR1 is SEHNR and CDR2 FQNEAQ (reference sequence). This CDR3 is built from 19 residues. DNA for the CDR3: TGTGCCAGCAGCCCTAGGGGCTACAGTTCCAGCACAACTAATGAAAAACTGTTTTTT. Protein product: CASSPRGYSSSTTNEKLFF.

This clonotype was counted at least ten times. The chain combines TRBV2 with TRBJ1-6; D unresolved. This CDR3 contains 13 residues. Trimming took off 4 bases at V and 8 bases at J, with 9 bases between the two ends. Per the germline V gene, CDR1 is SNHLY and CDR2 is FYNNEI. The CDR3 DNA is TGTGCCAGCAGTGCGCAGTGGGATTCACCCCTCCACTTT. It is translated as CASSAQWDSPLHF.

This clonotype was counted at least ten times. This sequence joins TRBV6-4 and TRBJ1-2; D gene ambiguous. Germline values: CDR1 MRHNA, CDR2 SNTAGT. V was shortened by 1 base and J by 0 bases, with 3 bases between the two germline ends. The CDR3 is 13 residues long. CDR3 amino acids: CASSDYPNYGYTF. DNA for the CDR3: TGTGCCAGCAGTGACTATCCTAACTATGGCTACACCTTC.

This chain links TRBV29-1 with TRBJ2-3; tentatively, D is TRBD1 or TRBD2 (5 bases each). Germline V gene data show CDR1 as SQVTM and CDR2 as ANQGSEA. This CDR3 has 14 residues. With 4 bases removed from V and 4 bases from J, the gap between germline ends came to 15 bases. The CDR3 reads CSVVGAGGPDTQYF. For the CDR3, the DNA is TGCAGCGTTGTAGGGGCCGGAGGTCCAGATACGCAGTATTTT.

This clonotype has a count of ten or more. The V and J genes are TRBV7-8 and TRBJ1-2; D may be TRBD1 (5 bases). This CDR3 is 14 amino acids long. The germline CDR1 and CDR2 sequences are SGHVS and FQNEAQ. Trimming pared 5 bases from V and 1 base from J, leaving 11 bases between. The chain's CDR3 is CASSRKQDNYGYTF. In DNA, the CDR3 is TGTGCCAGCAGCCGTAAACAGGATAACTATGGCTACACCTTC.

V is TRBV19 and J is TRBJ2-1; D is unresolved. Trimming removed 6 bases at V and 6 bases at J, with 18 bases between. Germline assignment: CDR1 LNHDA and CDR2 SQIVND (reference sequence). The CDR3 loop spans 15 amino acids. The CDR3 DNA is TGTGCCAGTAGCTTCTTGTTTAGCATTTGCAATGAGCAGTTCTTC. Protein product: CASSFLFSICNEQFF. Full variable domain (rest looked up from reference TRBV19 and TRBJ2-1): DGGITQSPKYLFRKEGQNVTLSCEQNLNHDAMYWYRQDPGQGLRLIYYSQIVNDFQKGDIAEGYSVSREKKESFPLTVTSAQKNPTAFYLCASSFLFSICNEQFFGPGTRLTVL.

This clonotype was seen at least ten times. V gene TRBV20-1 combines with J gene TRBJ1-2; tentatively, D is TRBD1 (6 bases). V lost 0 bases and J lost 0, with 17 bases in between. This CDR3 has 17 amino acids. The V gene's germline CDR1 is DFQATT and CDR2 SNEGSKA (reference sequence). The CDR3 region is CSARELGGPRSNYGYTF. The CDR3 nucleotides are TGCAGTGCTAGAGAGTTAGGGGGGCCCAGATCTAACTATGGCTACACCTTC.

This clonotype has only a few counts. The chain employs TRBV12-5 and TRBJ2-5; the D gene is possibly TRBD2 (6 bases). The V gene lost 7 bases and the J gene lost 5 bases, with 20 bases spanning the gap. The CDR3 has 15 amino acids. Germline CDR1 LGHNT, CDR2 FRNRAP. This CDR3 is CASARGGAGEETQYF. CDR3 in DNA: TGTGCTAGTGCGCGAGGAGGGGCCGGTGAGGAGACCCAGTACTTC.

The J gene is TRBJ2-5, the V gene TRBV10-2, with a tentative D call TRBD1 (5 bases). The CDR3 is 14 amino acids. V was clipped by 3 bases and J by 5 bases, with 13 bases between them. Looked up from germline, CDR1 is WSHSY and CDR2 is SAAADI. The CDR3 protein is CASSEGRVGETQYF. For the CDR3, the DNA is TGCGCCAGCAGTGAAGGCAGGGTGGGGGAGACCCAGTACTTC.

This clonotype appeared many times. The chain has TRBV4-3 and TRBJ1-2, with D possibly being TRBD1 (5 bases). The germline V gene encodes CDR1 LGHNA and CDR2 YSLEER. The V end lost 1 base, the J end lost 4 bases, and 7 bases lay between the germline ends. The CDR3 contains 13 residues. CDR3 residues: CASSQAGGYGYTF. Here the CDR3 DNA reads TGCGCCAGCAGCCAAGCTGGGGGCTATGGCTACACCTTC.

This clonotype was found a few times. V gene TRBV5-1 combines with J gene TRBJ2-7; TRBD2 aligns across 10 bases. The CDR3 sequence is 15 residues long. The germline V gene has CDR1 SGHRS and CDR2 YFSETQ. V was pared by 0 bases and J by 4 bases, with 4 bases of the junction left unmatched. CDR3 loop: CASSLVLAGEYEQYF. CDR3 DNA sequence: TGCGCCAGCAGCTTGGTTCTAGCGGGAGAGTACGAGCAGTACTTC.

The chain employs TRBV6-6 and TRBJ2-5; D possibly matches TRBD1 or TRBD2 (5 bases each). Germline assignment: CDR1 MNHNY and CDR2 SVGAGI (reference sequence). Between the trimmed V and J ends, which lost 6 bases and 1 base, there was a span of 6 bases. The CDR3 is 12 amino acids. The CDR3: CASRGTQETQYF. CDR3 in DNA: TGTGCCAGCAGAGGGACCCAAGAGACCCAGTACTTC.

This clonotype was seen only a few times. The V gene is TRBV7-9, the J gene TRBJ2-1, with 9 bases that match TRBD2. This CDR3 has 17 amino acids. Germline V CDR1 and CDR2: SEHNR, FQNEAQ (reference sequence). The junction had 11 bases not matched to a gene; V was cut back by 5 bases and J by 3 bases. This chain's CDR3 is CASSGPFSGGNYNEQFF. The CDR3 DNA follows: TGTGCCAGCAGCGGCCCCTTTAGCGGGGGTAACTACAATGAGCAGTTCTTC.

This sequence joins TRBV9 and TRBJ2-7, with D possibly matching TRBD2 (6 bases). The CDR3 is 14 amino acids. The V end was cut by 2 bases, the J end by 3 bases, with 12 bases between. Germline loops: CDR1 SGDLS, CDR2 YYNGEE. CDR3: CASSVTGTHYEQYF. DNA of the CDR3: TGTGCCAGCAGCGTGACCGGGACTCACTACGAGCAGTACTTC.

In this sample, this clonotype turned up a few times. The chain employs TRBV6-2 or TRBV6-3 and TRBJ1-2; D call uncertain. The CDR3 covers 14 residues. V shed 5 bases and J shed 3 bases, with 13 bases lying between them. Germline lookup yields CDR1 MNHEY and CDR2 SVGEGT. CDR3 region: CASSNSGKDYGYTF. The CDR3 nucleotides read TGTGCCAGCAGTAATTCCGGGAAGGACTATGGCTACACCTTC.

This clonotype was counted at least ten times. V is TRBV25-1 and J is TRBJ1-2; D is unresolved. Deletions cut 4 bases from V and 0 bases from J, with 0 bases between. CDR3 length equals 11 residues. Germline assignment: CDR1 MGHDK and CDR2 SYGVNS. In nucleotides, the CDR3 is TGTGCCAGCAGTGCTAACTATGGCTACACCTTC. This sequence encodes CASSANYGYTF.

This clonotype was recorded many times. This chain links TRBV24-1 with TRBJ1-1; TRBD1 might be the D (5 bases). This CDR3 has 15 residues. Germline loops: CDR1 KGHDR, CDR2 SFDVKD. V was trimmed by 0 bases and J by 3 bases, leaving 10 bases between them. The CDR3 region is CATSDLQTVDTEAFF. The CDR3, as DNA: TGTGCCACCAGTGATTTGCAGACAGTCGACACTGAAGCTTTCTTT.

This clonotype is a singleton in its sample. The chain has TRBV5-1 and TRBJ2-1; 7 nucleotides match TRBD1. The CDR3 has 15 residues. Trimming at V came to 3 bases and at J to 9 bases, leaving 12 bases not matched to a gene. Germline CDR1 SGHRS, CDR2 YFSETQ. CDR3 protein: CASSSRDRPNGEQFF. CDR3 DNA: TGCGCCAGCAGCTCCCGGGACAGACCTAACGGTGAGCAGTTCTTC.

In this sample, this clonotype turned up many times. The chain combines TRBV6-1 with TRBJ1-5; 8 nucleotides line up with TRBD1. CDR1 is MNHNS, CDR2 SASEGT, per germline. Trimming removed 3 bases from V and 6 bases from J; junction bases left unmatched: 16. CDR3 length equals 18 residues. CDR3 sequence reads: CASSDFGQGGMSGQPQHF. In DNA form, the CDR3 reads TGTGCCAGCAGTGACTTCGGACAGGGAGGTATGTCGGGTCAGCCCCAGCATTTT.

The genes are TRBV6-2 or TRBV6-3 and TRBJ2-3; D gene uncertain. This CDR3 is built from 16 residues. Germline assignment: CDR1 MNHEY and CDR2 SVGEGT. Trimming shortened V by 5 bases and J by 0 bases, and 15 bases separated the two germline ends. The CDR3 DNA follows: TGTGCCAGCAGTCCAACACACGGAACTAGCACAGATACGCAGTATTTT. Its translation is CASSPTHGTSTDTQYF.

This clonotype was recorded at least ten times. The V and J genes are TRBV6-2 or TRBV6-3 and TRBJ1-2; 12 nucleotides match TRBD1. V lost 5 bases, J lost 10 bases, and 5 bases stayed unmatched. The germline V gene has CDR1 MNHEY and CDR2 SVGEGT. The CDR3 is 13 amino acids. In nucleotides, the CDR3 is TGTGCCAGCAGTACCGGGACAGGGGGCCTCTACACCTTC. Its protein is CASSTGTGGLYTF.

In its sample, this clonotype was seen many times. The gene calls are TRBV5-3 and TRBJ2-1, with D hard to call. TRBV5-3 is an ORF; its function is uncertain. This CDR3 has 13 amino acids. Between the trimmed V and J ends, which lost 1 base and 2 bases, there was a span of 4 bases. CDR3 amino acids: CARSLTPYNEQFF. CDR3 DNA: TGTGCCAGAAGCTTGACTCCCTACAATGAGCAGTTCTTC.